These 27 T cell receptor beta chains originate from one sample sequenced in a study of tumor-infiltrating lymphocytes in primary liver carcinoma. Using a constant-region primer together with ProtoScript II reverse transcriptase, TCR beta cDNA was made from roughly 500 ng of total RNA. Three-round nested multiplex PCR performed with slightly modified ARM-PCR produced the TCR beta libraries. TRBV1-TRBV30 forward primers and a C-beta reverse primer were used in the first two PCR rounds, which each ran for around 11 cycles. MiXCR was run by TCRdb on the multiplex PCR reads, yielding one entry per CDR3 protein. The sample includes 310,000 or so distinct CDR3 sequences, about 61% of them seen just once. Germline DNA was also extracted, with blood RNA taken from unsorted whole blood. Sample: peripheral blood. The receptors derive from a middle-aged man with primary liver carcinoma and hepatitis B virus infection.

About this clonotype: A junction end diverges from the germline sequence, so it may reflect a read error. The chain employs TRBV14 and TRBJ2-5, with D possibly TRBD1 on 7 matching bases. Germline values: CDR1 SGHDN, CDR2 FVKESK. The CDR3 has 16 amino acids. The CDR3 here is CASSLPQTGRTETHYF. CDR3 sequence (DNA): TGTGCCAGCAGCCTCCCCCAGACAGGGAGGACGGAGACCCACTACTTC.

As regards this clonotype: A clone one base away is much larger, so this may be a read error. No conserved phenylalanine or tryptophan ends this CDR3, so it is likely a read error. The V and J genes are TRBV12-3 or TRBV12-4 and TRBJ1-2; D call uncertain. The length of the CDR3 is 13 residues. Deletions cut 5 bases from V and 5 bases from J, with 12 bases between. DNA for the CDR3: TGTGCCAGCAGTGAGGACCCGGTGTATGGCTACACCTCC. This codes for CASSEDPVYGYTS.

On this clonotype: A read error may explain this, as a much larger clone is one base away. In this CDR3 the conserved last residue, phenylalanine or tryptophan, is missing, so a read error is likely. J is TRBJ1-2 and V is TRBV6-1; D is ambiguous. Germline CDR1 and CDR2: MNHNS and SASEGT. CDR3 length: 11 residues. V lost 1 base to trimming and J lost 5 bases, with 2 bases between them. CDR3: CASSEVYGYTL. Here the CDR3 DNA reads TGTGCCAGCAGTGAAGTATATGGCTACACCCTC.

About this clonotype itself: Possible read error: a much larger clone is one base away. The gene calls are TRBV29-1 and TRBJ2-3; possibly TRBD1 or TRBD2 for D (5 bases each). Germline V lookup: CDR1 SQVTM, CDR2 ANQGSEA. Trimming shortened V by 7 bases and J by 0 bases, and 11 bases separated the two germline ends. The CDR3 totals 13 residues. The CDR3 DNA follows: TGCAGCGCCACCGGGGCTAGCACAGATACGCAGTATTTT. Encoded protein: CSATGASTDTQYF.

This clonotype was seen more than once but under ten times. This sequence joins TRBV4-1 and TRBJ2-2; D is unresolved. Germline values: CDR1 MGHRA, CDR2 YSYEKL. Trimming stripped 4 bases from V and 4 bases from J, with 10 bases between. The CDR3 spans 14 residues. The CDR3 DNA sequence: TGCGCCAGCAGCCGTGGGTCGGGCACCGGGGAGCTGTTTTTT. Protein sequence: CASSRGSGTGELFF.

As to this clonotype: The conserved final phenylalanine or tryptophan is absent from the CDR3, which likely points to a read error. The genes are TRBV4-1 and TRBJ1-2, with D maybe TRBD1 (5 bases). Germline lookup yields CDR1 MGHRA and CDR2 YSYEKL. The CDR3 runs 15 residues. The DNA of the CDR3 is TGCACCAGCAGCCAGGGTCCTGGGGGGAGCTATGGCTACACCTTA. Protein product: CTSSQGPGGSYGYTL.

The chain uses TRBV28 and TRBJ2-1; D might be TRBD2 (6 bases). This CDR3 has 15 amino acids. Trimming stripped 2 bases from V and 3 bases from J, with 11 bases between. The germline gives CDR1 MDHEN, CDR2 SYDVKM. The DNA for the CDR3 is TGTGCCAGCAGTTTACCTGGCGGGAACTACAATGAGCAGTTCTTC. This encodes CASSLPGGNYNEQFF.

To note about this clonotype: Since a much larger clone is just one base distant, this may be a read error. The chain recombines TRBV6-6 with TRBJ1-2; 7 bases align to TRBD1. In germline, CDR1 is MNHNY, CDR2 SVGAGI (reference sequence). J gave up 5 bases and V 5 bases, and 8 bases lay outside the gene matches. The CDR3 is 14 residues long. The CDR3 coding sequence is TGTGCCAGCAGTAATACAGGGGTCCAGTATGGCTACACCTTC. Translating it yields CASSNTGVQYGYTF.

This clonotype was seen more than once but under ten times. A much larger clone differs from this one at a single base, so this may be a read error. The chain couples TRBV6-1 to TRBJ2-1; no reliable D call. V was trimmed by 2 bases and J by 5 bases, leaving 7 bases between them. Germline CDR1 and CDR2: MNHNS and SASEGT. The CDR3 has 13 residues. For the CDR3, the DNA is TGTGCCAGCAGTGAAAGCCGGAACAATGAGCAGTTCTTC. It yields the protein CASSESRNNEQFF.

CDR3 protein: CATTDRAPYGYTF. CDR3 DNA: TGTGCCACAACCGACAGGGCGCCCTATGGCTACACCTTC. The rearrangement joins TRBV10-3 to TRBJ1-2; 7 bases agree with TRBD1. The J segment lost 4 bases and the V segment lost 10 bases, leaving 9 bases of the junction unmatched. The CDR3 totals 13 residues. Per germline, CDR1 ENHRY and CDR2 SYGVKD.

The chain links TRBV5-1 to TRBJ2-2, with 8 bases fitting TRBD2. With 3 bases clipped from V and 3 bases from J, the junction kept 4 bases outside the gene matches. The germline V gene encodes CDR1 SGHRS and CDR2 YFSETQ. This CDR3 region has 15 residues. In nucleotides, the CDR3 is TGCGCCAGCAGCTCCGGGACTAGAGACACCGGGGAGCTGTTTTTT. Translating gives CASSSGTRDTGELFF. Full variable domain (outside the CDR3, taken from reference TRBV5-1 and TRBJ2-2): KAGVTQTPRYLIKTRGQQVTLSCSPISGHRSVSWYQQTPGQGLQFLFEYFSETQRNKGNFPGRFSGRQFSNSRSEMNVSTLELGDSALYLCASSSGTRDTGELFFGEGSRLTVL.

On this clonotype: A much larger clone lies one base from this, so it may be a read error. The chain joins TRBV6-2 or TRBV6-3 to TRBJ1-1; D gene unclear. CDR3 length: 12 amino acids. Trimming took off 6 bases at V and 9 bases at J, with 14 bases between the two ends. CDR1 and CDR2 (germline): MNHEY, SVGEGT. The CDR3 region has the DNA TGTGCCAGCAGCCCCCGCTCTCTTAAAGCTTTCTTT. Translating it yields CASSPRSLKAFF.

A remark on this clonotype: A read error is likely, as this CDR3 ends without the conserved phenylalanine or tryptophan. It is unclear where the CDR3 begins or ends on the DNA, so no DNA is shown, and the CDR3 is as TCRdb lists it. V and J are TRBV11-2 and TRBJ2-1; TRBD2 reflects the table's D call only, with no check against the DNA. A total of 15 residues make up the CDR3, ends included. Germline V gives CDR1 SGHAT, CDR2 FQNNGV. CDR3 region: CASSLTSASYNEKFS.

Note on this clonotype: This may be a read error: a much more frequent sequence differs by one nucleotide. Because it lacks the conserved phenylalanine or tryptophan at the end, this CDR3 is likely a read error. The CDR3 sequence is CASSSREVGYTI. CDR3 nucleotide sequence: TGTGCCAGCAGTTCCAGGGAGGTTGGCTACACCATC. This chain connects TRBV6-5 to TRBJ1-2, with a weak D call TRBD1 (5 bases). V lost 4 bases to trimming and J lost 7 bases, with 10 bases between them. In germline, CDR1 is MNHEY, CDR2 SVGAGI. This CDR3 is 12 amino acids long.

This chain connects TRBV11-3 to TRBJ2-1; TRBD2 matches 7 bases. CDR1 SGHNT and CDR2 YENEEA come from the germline V gene. This CDR3 comprises 15 residues. CDR3 in amino acids: CVISLGASGYNEQFF. CDR3 bases: TGTGTCATCAGCTTAGGGGCTAGCGGCTACAATGAGCAGTTCTTC.

This clonotype was seen a few times. The chain is built from TRBV28 and TRBJ2-1; the match to TRBD1 covers 9 bases. The germline V gene encodes CDR1 MDHEN and CDR2 SYDVKM. This CDR3 has 16 amino acids. Trimming took 8 bases from V and 7 from J; bases not matched to a gene: 15. The CDR3 reads CASWQPRDRARNEQFF. CDR3 sequence (DNA): TGTGCCAGCTGGCAACCTCGGGACAGGGCCAGGAATGAGCAGTTCTTC.

This clonotype was picked up a small number of times. This chain links TRBV28 with TRBJ2-3; D unclear. This CDR3 has 13 residues. Trimming removed 3 bases at V and 3 bases at J, with 7 bases between. The germline V gene has CDR1 MDHEN and CDR2 SYDVKM. CDR3 region: CASSFASTDTQYF. The CDR3 nucleotides are TGTGCCAGCAGTTTTGCTAGTACAGATACGCAGTATTTT.

In regard to this clonotype: This may be a read error, as it is one base from a much larger clone. V usage is TRBV5-4 and J usage is TRBJ2-5; 7 nucleotides align to TRBD1. CDR3 length: 14 residues. Germline V gene lookup returns CDR1 SGHNT and CDR2 YYREEE (reference sequence). CDR3 region: CATFLIDREESQYF. The DNA for the CDR3 is TGTGCCACCTTTCTTATTGACAGGGAAGAGTCCCAGTACTTC.

This clonotype was seen many times. The chain carries TRBV6-5 and TRBJ2-5; 10 nucleotides line up with TRBD2. Trimming removed 7 bases from V and 0 bases from J; junction bases left unmatched: 5. The CDR3 is 15 amino acids. Germline assignment: CDR1 MNHEY and CDR2 SVGAGI. The CDR3 spells CASKRGLADQETQYF. Written as DNA, the CDR3 is TGTGCCAGCAAACGCGGACTAGCGGACCAAGAGACCCAGTACTTC.

About this clonotype: Compared with germline, one end of the junction differs, possibly owing to a read error. The rearrangement links TRBV11-2 to TRBJ2-7, with TRBD1 as a possible D gene (5 bases). This CDR3 is built from 13 residues. Germline assignment: CDR1 SGHAT and CDR2 FQNNGV. This CDR3 reads CASSSQVANEQYF. For the CDR3, the DNA is TGTGCCAGCAGCTCACAGGTGGCTAACGAGCAGTATTTC.

This clonotype was detected many times. V and J are TRBV12-3 or TRBV12-4 and TRBJ2-7; tentative D call: TRBD1 (6 bases). CDR3 length: 16 amino acids. Trimming shortened V by 5 bases and J by 1 base, and 18 bases separated the two germline ends. The CDR3 coding sequence is TGTGCCAGCAGTATAGGACCCGGGACACCTTCCTACGAGCAGTACTTC. Amino acids: CASSIGPGTPSYEQYF.

As for this clonotype: In this CDR3 the conserved last residue, phenylalanine or tryptophan, is missing, so a read error is likely. The chain links TRBV11-3 to TRBJ2-2, with a tentative D call TRBD1 (6 bases). Germline V gene sequence: CDR1 SGHNT, CDR2 YENEEA. This CDR3 comprises 15 residues. Trimming stripped 5 bases from V and 2 bases from J, with 12 bases between. Here the CDR3 reads CASSLTGLNTGELFL. The CDR3, as DNA: TGTGCCAGCAGCCTGACAGGTTTAAACACCGGGGAGCTGTTTCTT.

On this clonotype itself: Its ends do not fully match the called genes, so a read error is possible. This chain's CDR3 is CAGSYSWGGENYEQYF. The CDR3 DNA sequence: TGTGCCGGCAGTTACTCGTGGGGAGGGGAAAATTACGAGCAGTACTTC. V gene TRBV6-5 combines with J gene TRBJ2-7; TRBD2 aligns across 7 bases. This CDR3 has 16 amino acids. The V gene's germline CDR1 is MNHEY and CDR2 SVGAGI.

A note on this clonotype: One junction end does not reproduce the germline sequence, and a read error may be involved. This sequence joins TRBV11-2 and TRBJ2-3; D is ambiguous. Looked up from germline, CDR1 is SGHAT and CDR2 is FQNNGV. The CDR3 contains 14 residues. CDR3 DNA: TGTGCCAGCGGCTTAACGTTCCCCAGGGATACGCAGTATTTT. Its protein is CASGLTFPRDTQYF. Looking up the rest from reference TRBV11-2 and TRBJ2-3 gives the full variable domain: EAGVAQSPRYKIIEKRQSVAFWCNPISGHATLYWYQQILGQGPKLLIQFQNNGVVDDSQLPKDRFSAERLKGVDSTLKIQPAKLEDSAVYLCASGLTFPRDTQYFGPGTRLTVL.

This clonotype was seen at least ten times. The rearrangement uses TRBV6-6 and TRBJ2-7; the D gene is possibly TRBD1 (6 bases). Per germline, CDR1 MNHNY and CDR2 SVGAGI (reference sequence). The V gene lost 8 bases and the J gene lost 5 bases, with 16 bases spanning the gap. The CDR3 runs to 13 residues. As DNA, the CDR3 is TGTGCCAGCGCTAGGGGGAAAATCGACGAGCAGTACTTC. As protein: CASARGKIDEQYF.

With regard to this clonotype: A much larger clone is a single base away; this may be a read error. The CDR3 reads CAIGENSASTNEKLFF. The CDR3, as DNA: TGTGCCATCGGTGAGAACAGCGCCTCAACTAATGAAAAACTGTTTTTT. This sequence joins TRBV10-3 and TRBJ1-4; D is unresolved. CDR1 and CDR2 from the germline V gene are ENHRY and SYGVKD. The CDR3 is 16 residues long.

This clonotype was seen ten or more times. The chain recombines TRBV4-3 with TRBJ2-5; 14 positions match TRBD2. Trimming cost V 4 bases and J 5 bases; bases outside gene matches: 3. The V gene's germline CDR1 is LGHNA and CDR2 YSLEER. The CDR3 extends over 15 amino acids. This chain's CDR3 is CASSRGLAGVETQYF. CDR3 bases: TGCGCCAGCAGCCGGGGACTAGCGGGAGTTGAGACCCAGTACTTC.